The 9 T cell receptor beta chains given below trace back to one sample, sequenced in a study of blood T cells in healthy people across ages (dated by TCRdb to the mid-2010s). To prepare the library, 5' RACE was applied. Sequenced using an Illumina HiSeq 2500. The second PCR ran for roughly 7 to 11 cycles and used a J-beta primer mix along with a sample-barcoded 5' primer. The public reads were reprocessed in TCRdb via fastp at Q25 and MiXCR, keeping in-frame beta chains. Rows merge per CDR3 protein into single entries with the most common DNA and genes. The sample table shows under 2,000,000 distinct CDR3 sequences, and around 50% are seen once. The top ten clonotypes cover 2.1% of the sample. The sample taken for sequencing was blood. The receptors shown here come from a woman aged 35 to 49 in good health.

Of note for this clonotype: The junction shows a germline mismatch at one end, possibly a read error. The chain is built from TRBV13 and TRBJ2-6; D gene uncertain. Germline CDR1 is PRHDT and CDR2 is FYEKMQ (reference sequence). CDR3 size: 15 residues. The CDR3 spells CASNDWFSGTNVLTF. The CDR3 DNA sequence: TGTGCCAGCAACGATTGGTTCTCTGGGACCAACGTCCTGACTTTC.

This sequence joins TRBV2 and TRBJ2-4, with a possible D match to TRBD2 (6 bases). V gave up 3 bases and J gave up 1 base, with 10 bases separating them. Germline CDR1 SNHLY, CDR2 FYNNEI. This CDR3 spans 15 amino acids. CDR3 sequence reads: CASSELATAKNIQYF. The CDR3, as DNA: TGTGCCAGCAGTGAGCTAGCGACTGCCAAAAACATTCAGTACTTC.

This clonotype was counted between two and nine times. The rearrangement links TRBV10-3 to TRBJ2-4, with 7 bases aligning to TRBD1. CDR3 size: 14 residues. Germline CDR1 reads ENHRY; CDR2 reads SYGVKD. The J segment lost 3 bases and the V segment lost 5 bases, leaving 4 bases of the junction unmatched. CDR3 loop: CAISPDRDKNIQYF. CDR3 sequence (DNA): TGTGCCATCAGTCCAGACAGGGACAAAAACATTCAGTACTTC.

The CDR3, as DNA: TGTGCCAGCTCACCCTATACCGGACAGGGAAACGAGCAGTACTTC. It translates to CASSPYTGQGNEQYF. The gene calls are TRBV18 and TRBJ2-7, with 8 bases matching TRBD1. V trimming: 3 bases; J trimming: 5 bases; junction bases outside the gene matches: 9. Germline CDR1 KGHSH, CDR2 LQKENI. The CDR3 covers 15 residues.

This clonotype has just a few counts. This rearrangement joins TRBV24-1 to TRBJ1-2; 7 bases align to TRBD1. V shed 4 bases, J shed 4 bases, and the junction held 8 bases outside the gene matches. Germline lookup yields CDR1 KGHDR and CDR2 SFDVKD. CDR3 length: 15 amino acids. This chain's CDR3 is CATSDTRTGSYGYTF. In DNA form, the CDR3 reads TGTGCCACCAGTGACACAAGGACAGGATCCTATGGCTACACCTTC.

The sample holds a few counts of this clonotype. The chain recombines TRBV4-3 with TRBJ1-4, with 7 positions matching TRBD1. The CDR3 loop spans 18 amino acids. The V segment lost 3 bases and the J segment 11 bases; nucleotides outside the gene matches: 21. Germline V gives CDR1 LGHNA, CDR2 YSLEER. Here the CDR3 reads CASSHRVLTDRPSGKLFF. In DNA form, the CDR3 reads TGCGCCAGCAGCCACCGAGTGTTAACGGACAGGCCCTCGGGGAAACTGTTTTTT.

The chain has TRBV28 and TRBJ1-2; D is unresolved. The CDR3 spans 14 residues. In germline, CDR1 is MDHEN, CDR2 SYDVKM. Trimming left V 4 bases short and J 4 bases short, with 13 bases between. The CDR3 loop reads CASSSPLHFYGYTF. The CDR3 region has the DNA TGTGCCAGCAGTTCCCCCCTACACTTCTATGGCTACACCTTC.

The V and J genes are TRBV6-5 and TRBJ2-1; weak D call: TRBD2 (5 bases). The CDR3 extends over 15 amino acids. Germline V CDR1 and CDR2: MNHEY, SVGAGI. Deletions cut 6 bases from V and 3 bases from J, with 15 bases between. The CDR3 protein is CASSPDGGNYNEQFF. The CDR3 DNA is TGTGCCAGCAGCCCTGACGGAGGAAACTACAATGAGCAGTTCTTC.

The sample holds a few counts of this clonotype. The chain couples TRBV20-1 to TRBJ2-3; 14 nucleotides agree with TRBD2. The CDR3 is 15 amino acids. From germline, CDR1 is DFQATT and CDR2 SNEGSKA (reference sequence). V lost 2 bases and J lost 7; bases outside the gene matches: 5. The CDR3 region is CSARRLAGGQNTQYF. The CDR3 nucleotides are TGCAGTGCTAGAAGACTAGCGGGGGGGCAAAATACGCAGTATTTT.